This T cell receptor (beta chain) was captured by sequencing in a study of cytomegalovirus exposure and HLA in healthy donors. On this clone itself: The antigen is unknown.

This CDR3 has 17 residues. V lost 6 bases, J lost 5 bases, and 17 bases stayed unmatched. Looked up from germline, CDR1 is MDHEN and CDR2 is SYDVKM. 13 Jbeta primers and 60 Vbeta primers were used for the PCR. The protocol was immunoSEQ multiplex PCR, while the TCRdb copy is restricted to in-frame clones and leaves out a portion. This table holds roughly 110,000 clones, just over 70% found once. Findings of the study overall: For TCR beta chains, V- and J-gene trimming was later linked to a missense DCLRE1C variant. HLA-A and HLA-B allele assignments for most subjects were reportedly predicted accurately using TCR beta sequences. Most sequenced TCRs were rare (though some public TCRs occurred in many donors).

This TCR was recovered from a boy aged 5-17 years in good health and CMV-seronegative. This rearrangement joins TRBV28 to TRBJ1-2, with 8 positions matching TRBD1. What was sequenced was PBMCs. In DNA, the CDR3 is TGTGCCAGCAGCTCGGACAGGGAAAGGGGCTATCGGTATGGCTACACCTTC. Residues: CASSSDRERGYRYGYTF.